This T cell receptor (beta chain) was identified during a study of OX40 agonist ivuxolimab in advanced cancers. From germline, CDR1 is SGHAT and CDR2 FQNNGV. The CDR3 contains 20 residues. Trimming removed 0 bases from V and 0 bases from J; junction bases left unmatched: 12. Assay: immunoSEQ multiplex PCR; the TCRdb copy retains only in-frame clones and omits some. Of about 79,000 clones in the sample, 80% to 90% were seen once. This chain links TRBV11-2 with TRBJ2-1; the match to TRBD2 covers 9 bases. This TCR derives from an adult with an advanced solid tumor such as melanoma, head and neck, liver or kidney cancer. The sequences come from CD4+ or CD8+ T cells sorted from blood, collected in a trial of the OX40 agonist ivuxolimab. The CDR3 sequence is CASSLEGSLAGRSSYNEQFF. In nucleotides, the CDR3 is TGTGCCAGCAGCTTAGAAGGGAGTCTAGCGGGAAGGAGCTCCTACAATGAGCAGTTCTTC. The variable domain in full, completed from reference TRBV11-2 and TRBJ2-1, reads EAGVAQSPRYKIIEKRQSVAFWCNPISGHATLYWYQQILGQGPKLLIQFQNNGVVDDSQLPKDRFSAERLKGVDSTLKIQPAKLEDSAVYLCASSLEGSLAGRSSYNEQFFGPGTRLTVL.